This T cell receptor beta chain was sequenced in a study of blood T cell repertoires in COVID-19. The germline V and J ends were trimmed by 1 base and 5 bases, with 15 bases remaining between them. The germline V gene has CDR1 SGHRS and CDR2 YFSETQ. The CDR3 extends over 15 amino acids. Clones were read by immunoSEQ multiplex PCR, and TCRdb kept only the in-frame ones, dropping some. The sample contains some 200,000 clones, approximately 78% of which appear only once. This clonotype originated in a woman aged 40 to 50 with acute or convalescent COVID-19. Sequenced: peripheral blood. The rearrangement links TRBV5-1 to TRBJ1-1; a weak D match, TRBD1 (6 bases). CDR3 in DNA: TGCGCCAGCAGCTTGCTGGAACAGAGGGGGACTGAAGCTTTCTTT. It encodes CASSLLEQRGTEAFF.